The sequence of this T cell receptor beta chain was determined in a study of blood T cell repertoires in COVID-19. Original processing methods: Quantification of nucleated cells was approximated via reference gene primer amplification. This table comes from immunoSEQ multiplex PCR, and its TCRdb copy is limited to in-frame clones, with some not included. V and J calls and clone size are those listed in that table; D and trimming were worked out from the DNA. This sample has around 380,000 clones, with about 80% found just once. This TCR derives from a human donor with acute or convalescent COVID-19. The donor label of this sample is uncertain. The sample was peripheral blood.

The DNA for the CDR3 is TGTGCCTGGAGTGACGGACTAGCGGAAAACACCGGGGAGCTGTTTTTT. Encoded protein: CAWSDGLAENTGELFF. This chain links TRBV30 with TRBJ2-2; 10 bases line up with TRBD2. Unmatched junction bases numbered 4, after V lost 1 base and J lost 2 bases. This CDR3 region has 16 residues. Germline CDR1 GTSNPN, CDR2 SVGIG (reference sequence).